The 6 T cell receptor beta chains below were found in one sample sequenced in a study of shared clonotypes between healthy human individuals. Sequencing used immunoSEQ multiplex PCR; TCRdb keeps in-frame clones, though not all of them. The table shows around 2,100,000 clones, with about 95% occurring only once. CD8 cells regarded as naive lacked CD45RO, were positively chosen for CCR7, and omitted terminally differentiated effector memory CD45RA+ cells. The source material was naive CD8+ T cells sorted from blood. These receptors were obtained from a man aged 18-30 years in good health.

The V gene is TRBV7-8, the J gene TRBJ1-1; a weak D match, TRBD1 (6 bases). The CDR3 sequence is 15 residues long. V lost 1 base and J 5 bases, leaving 14 bases between the germline ends. In germline, CDR1 is SGHVS, CDR2 FQNEAQ. CDR3 nucleotide sequence: TGTGCCAGCAGCTTAGGGTCAACAGGGCGGACTGAAGCTTTCTTT. This translates into CASSLGSTGRTEAFF.

The gene calls are TRBV28 and TRBJ2-3; D unclear. V lost 3 bases to trimming and J lost 5 bases, with 3 bases between them. Per the germline V gene, CDR1 is MDHEN and CDR2 is SYDVKM. The CDR3 has 11 residues. The DNA for the CDR3 is TGTGCCAGCAGTTTGCGAGATACGCAGTATTTT. Residues: CASSLRDTQYF.

The chain is built from TRBV7-9 and TRBJ2-5; weak D call: TRBD1 (6 bases). The CDR3 extends over 14 amino acids. Germline CDR1 SEHNR, CDR2 FQNEAQ (reference sequence). The ends were cut back, 5 bases at V and 4 bases at J, with 14 bases in the middle. The CDR3 DNA reads TGTGCCAGCAGCCCATTCAGGGGTGGAGAGACCCAGTACTTC. It is translated as CASSPFRGGETQYF. The full variable domain, in which reference TRBV7-9 and TRBJ2-5 provide the parts outside the CDR3, is DTGVSQNPRHKITKRGQNVTFRCDPISEHNRLYWYRQTLGQGPEFLTYFQNEAQLEKSRLLSDRFSAERPKGSFSTLEIQRTEQGDSAMYLCASSPFRGGETQYFGPGTRLLVL.

The chain combines TRBV14 with TRBJ1-1; 11 bases line up with TRBD1. In germline, CDR1 is SGHDN, CDR2 FVKESK. The CDR3 totals 14 residues. V gave up 5 bases and J gave up 5 bases; unmatched junction bases: 4. The CDR3, as DNA: TGTGCCAGCAGCACCTGGGACAGGGGGACTGAAGCTTTCTTT. It specifies CASSTWDRGTEAFF. Complete variable domain (other parts from reference TRBV14 and TRBJ1-1): EAGVTQFPSHSVIEKGQTVTLRCDPISGHDNLYWYRRVMGKEIKFLLHFVKESKQDESGMPNNRFLAERTGGTYSTLKVQPAELEDSGVYFCASSTWDRGTEAFFGQGTRLTVV.

This sequence joins TRBV7-9 and TRBJ2-3; D is unresolved. V lost 4 bases, J lost 1 base, and 12 bases lay in between. This CDR3 spans 15 amino acids. The germline V gene encodes CDR1 SEHNR and CDR2 FQNEAQ (reference sequence). The CDR3 DNA reads as TGTGCCAGCAGCTCCTCAGTCCTCGGCACAGATACGCAGTATTTT. It translates to CASSSSVLGTDTQYF.

This sequence joins TRBV7-6 and TRBJ2-5, with D possibly matching TRBD2 (5 bases). The CDR3 has 14 amino acids. Trimming shortened V by 1 base and J by 5 bases, and 11 bases separated the two germline ends. Germline-derived CDR1 and CDR2 are SGHVS and FNYEAQ. The DNA for the CDR3 is TGTGCCAGCAGCTTAGTAGAGGGCCTGGAGACCCAGTACTTC. It encodes CASSLVEGLETQYF.